This TCR beta chain emerged from a study of shared clonotypes between healthy human individuals. Findings and limits, study-wide: Among donors, sharing of clonotypes was expected to be affected by sequencing depth.

Participating donors were healthy, HIV-negative adults free of recent acute infections or vaccinations. In the case of this clone: Its antigen remains unidentified.

Measured with immunoSEQ multiplex PCR; TCRdb has only the in-frame clones, and not every one. This sample has 550,000 to 700,000 clones, with 73% found just once. CDR1 MDHEN and CDR2 SYDVKM come from the germline V gene. The CDR3 is made up of 15 amino acids. The ends lost 6 bases at V and 0 bases at J; junction bases unmatched: 8. The source material was memory CD4+ T cells sorted from blood. Subset given: CD45RA-negative fraction. The clonotype comes from a woman in her 30s in good health. The rearrangement joins TRBV28 to TRBJ2-7, with 7 bases identical to TRBD2. DNA of the CDR3: TGTGCCAGCAGGACAATTGGCGGGAGCTCCTACGAGCAGTACTTC. This translates into CASRTIGGSSYEQYF.